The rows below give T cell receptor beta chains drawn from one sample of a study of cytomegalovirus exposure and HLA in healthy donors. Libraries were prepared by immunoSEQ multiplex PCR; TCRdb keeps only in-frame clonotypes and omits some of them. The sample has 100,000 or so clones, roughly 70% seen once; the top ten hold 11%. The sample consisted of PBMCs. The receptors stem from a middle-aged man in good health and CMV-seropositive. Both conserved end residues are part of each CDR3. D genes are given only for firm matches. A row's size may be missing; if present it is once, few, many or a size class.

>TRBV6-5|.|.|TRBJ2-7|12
CASSPGGHEQYF
TGTGCCAGCAGCCCCGGAGGGCACGAGCAGTACTTC
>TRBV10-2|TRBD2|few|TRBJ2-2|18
CASKSPGLAGEDTGELFF
TGCGCCAGCAAAAGCCCGGGACTAGCGGGAGAGGATACCGGGGAGCTGTTTTTT
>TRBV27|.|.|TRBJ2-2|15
CASSLYSTYTGELFF
TGTGCCAGCAGTTTATACTCGACATACACCGGGGAGCTGTTTTTT
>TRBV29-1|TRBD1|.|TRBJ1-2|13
CSVVFRGQDGYTF
TGCAGCGTTGTCTTCAGGGGGCAGGATGGCTACACCTTC
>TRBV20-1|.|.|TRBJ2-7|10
CSARDIEQYF
TGCAGTGCGAGGGACATCGAGCAGTACTTC
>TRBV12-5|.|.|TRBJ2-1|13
CASGLIGDNEQFF
TGTGCTAGTGGTTTGATCGGGGACAATGAGCAGTTCTTC
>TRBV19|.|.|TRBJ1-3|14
CASSIGASGNTIYF
TGTGCCAGTAGTATAGGCGCATCTGGAAACACCATATATTTT
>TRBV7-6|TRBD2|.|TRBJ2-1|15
CASSLEREPYNEQFF
TGTGCCAGCAGCTTAGAGCGGGAGCCCTACAATGAGCAGTTCTTC
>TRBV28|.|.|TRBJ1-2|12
CASVGGSNGYTF
TGTGCCAGCGTCGGAGGATCTAATGGCTACACCTTC
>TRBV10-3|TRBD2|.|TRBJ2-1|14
CAISTSGTITEQFF
TGTGCCATCTCGACTAGCGGGACTATTACTGAGCAGTTCTTC
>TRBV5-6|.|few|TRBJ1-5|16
CASSLGQIGGNQPQHF
TGTGCCAGCAGCTTGGGACAGATTGGTGGCAATCAGCCCCAGCATTTT
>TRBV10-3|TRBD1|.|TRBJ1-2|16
CAISDPWTGPTYGYTF
TGTGCCATCAGTGACCCGTGGACAGGGCCCACTTATGGCTACACCTTC
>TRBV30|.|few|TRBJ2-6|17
CAWSVLGLRSGANVLTF
TGTGCCTGGAGTGTACTAGGCTTACGCTCTGGGGCCAACGTCCTGACTTTC
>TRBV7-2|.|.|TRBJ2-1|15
CASSLGQGLDNEQFF
TGTGCCAGCAGCTTAGGGCAGGGGCTAGACAATGAGCAGTTCTTC
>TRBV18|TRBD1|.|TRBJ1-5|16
CASSRGGQGANQPQHF
TGTGCCAGCTCTCGCGGCGGGCAGGGGGCGAATCAGCCCCAGCATTTT
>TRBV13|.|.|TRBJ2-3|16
CASSFLRSYSTDTQYF
TGTGCCAGCAGCTTCTTGCGGTCATATAGCACAGATACGCAGTATTTT
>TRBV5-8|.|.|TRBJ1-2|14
CASSTPGQSRGYTF
TGTGCCAGCAGCACACCGGGACAATCCCGTGGCTACACCTTC
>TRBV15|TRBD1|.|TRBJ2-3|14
CATSRRQGTDTQYF
TGTGCCACCAGCCGTAGACAGGGAACAGATACGCAGTATTTT
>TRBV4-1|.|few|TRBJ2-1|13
CASSQFGVNEQFF
TGCGCCAGCAGCCAATTCGGTGTAAATGAGCAGTTCTTC
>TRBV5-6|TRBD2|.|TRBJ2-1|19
CASSFIRFGASGSYNEQFF
TGTGCCAGCAGCTTCATTCGGTTTGGTGCTAGCGGGAGCTACAATGAGCAGTTCTTC
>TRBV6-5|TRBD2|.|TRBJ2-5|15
CASSLLAGGRETQYF
TGTGCCAGCAGTTTGTTAGCGGGAGGGCGGGAGACCCAGTACTTC
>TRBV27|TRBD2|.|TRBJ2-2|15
CASSQTSGNTGELFF
TGTGCCAGCAGTCAGACTAGCGGTAACACCGGGGAGCTGTTTTTT
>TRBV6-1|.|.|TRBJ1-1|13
CASCLGEGTEAFF
TGTGCCAGCTGTCTCGGGGAGGGCACTGAAGCTTTCTTT
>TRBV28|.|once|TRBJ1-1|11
CASVQNTEAFF
TGTGCCAGCGTCCAAAACACTGAAGCTTTCTTT
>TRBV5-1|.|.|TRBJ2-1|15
CASSSGTGSYNEQFF
TGCGCCAGCAGCTCCGGGACTGGCTCCTACAATGAGCAGTTCTTC
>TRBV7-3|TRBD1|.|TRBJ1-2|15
CASSLTPGGERGYTF
TGTGCCAGCAGCTTAACTCCAGGGGGTGAGCGCGGCTACACCTTC
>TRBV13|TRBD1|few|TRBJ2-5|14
CASTVTGVVETQYF
TGTGCCAGCACTGTAACAGGGGTAGTAGAGACCCAGTACTTC
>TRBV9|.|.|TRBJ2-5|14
CASSVDLAQETQYF
TGTGCCAGCAGCGTAGATTTGGCTCAAGAGACCCAGTACTTC
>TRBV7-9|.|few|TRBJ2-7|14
CASSLSGVGSEQYF
TGTGCCAGCAGCTTATCAGGGGTCGGGTCCGAGCAGTACTTC
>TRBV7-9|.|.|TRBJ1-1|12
CASSDGGTEAFF
TGTGCCAGCAGCGATGGGGGGACTGAAGCTTTCTTT
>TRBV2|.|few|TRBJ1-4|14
CASRGGASNEKLFF
TGTGCCAGCAGGGGGGGGGCTTCTAATGAAAAACTGTTTTTT
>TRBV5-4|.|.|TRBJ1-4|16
CASSTGGEGRQEKLFF
TGTGCCAGCAGCACCGGCGGAGAGGGGAGGCAGGAAAAACTGTTTTTT
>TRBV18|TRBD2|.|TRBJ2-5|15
CASSPSSGPRETQYF
TGTGCCAGCTCACCAAGTAGCGGGCCCCGCGAGACCCAGTACTTC
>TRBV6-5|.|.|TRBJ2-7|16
CASSYSRVSSSYEQYF
TGTGCCAGCAGTTACTCGAGGGTTTCCTCCTCCTACGAGCAGTACTTC
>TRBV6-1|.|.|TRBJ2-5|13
CASTASGDGTQYF
TGTGCCAGCACCGCGAGTGGAGACGGGACCCAGTACTTC
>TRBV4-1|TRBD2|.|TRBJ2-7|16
CASSPGTSGSKYEQYF
TGCGCCAGCAGCCCAGGGACTAGCGGGAGTAAATACGAGCAGTACTTC
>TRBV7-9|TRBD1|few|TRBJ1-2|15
CASSKGQGSNYGYTF
TGTGCCAGCAGCAAAGGACAGGGATCTAACTATGGCTACACCTTC
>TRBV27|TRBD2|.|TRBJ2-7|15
CASSFSFGGAEEQYF
TGTGCCAGCAGTTTCTCATTCGGGGGGGCAGAGGAGCAGTACTTC
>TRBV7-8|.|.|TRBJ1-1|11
CASSLRTEAFF
TGTGCCAGCAGCTTACGTACTGAAGCTTTCTTT
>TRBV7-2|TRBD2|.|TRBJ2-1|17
CASSFFVRAGGSNEQFF
TGTGCCAGCAGCTTCTTTGTTAGGGCGGGAGGCAGCAATGAGCAGTTCTTC
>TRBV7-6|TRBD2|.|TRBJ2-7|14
CASSSPGLAGTFTF
TGTGCCAGCAGCTCCCCGGGACTAGCGGGAACGTTTACTTTC
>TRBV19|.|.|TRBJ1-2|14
CASTTDIVNYGYTF
TGTGCCAGTACCACAGACATAGTTAACTATGGCTACACCTTC
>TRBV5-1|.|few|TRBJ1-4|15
CASSSAGAANEKLFF
TGCGCCAGCAGCAGCGCAGGGGCGGCTAATGAAAAACTGTTTTTT
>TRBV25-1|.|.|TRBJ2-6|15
CASSDGISGANVLTF
TGTGCCAGCAGTGACGGGATCTCTGGGGCCAACGTCCTGACTTTC
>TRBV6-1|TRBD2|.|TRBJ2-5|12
CASTAGGETQYF
TGTGCCAGCACCGCGGGGGGAGAGACCCAGTACTTC
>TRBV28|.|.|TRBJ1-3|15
CASSNPRSSGNTIYF
TGTGCCAGCAGCAACCCGAGGAGCTCTGGAAACACCATATATTTT
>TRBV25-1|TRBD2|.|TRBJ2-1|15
CASSSGREILNEQFF
TGTGCCAGCAGCTCCGGGCGGGAGATCTTGAATGAGCAGTTCTTC
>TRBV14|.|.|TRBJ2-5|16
CASSQEGMGAEETQYF
TGTGCCAGCAGCCAAGAAGGGATGGGGGCAGAAGAGACCCAGTACTTC
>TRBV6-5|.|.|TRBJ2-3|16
CASSYSGPGGTDTQYF
TGTGCCAGCAGTTACTCGGGCCCAGGGGGCACAGATACGCAGTATTTT
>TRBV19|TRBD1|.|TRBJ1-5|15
CASSIGQGFNQPQHF
TGTGCCAGTAGTATCGGACAGGGCTTCAATCAGCCCCAGCATTTT
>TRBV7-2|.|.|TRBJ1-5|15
CASSPATYSNQPQHF
TGTGCCAGCAGCCCCGCCACATATAGCAATCAGCCCCAGCATTTT
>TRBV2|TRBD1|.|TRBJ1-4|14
CASRGTGGDEKLFF
TGTGCCAGCAGGGGGACAGGGGGCGATGAAAAACTGTTTTTT
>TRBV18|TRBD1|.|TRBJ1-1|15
CASSPETGLNTEAFF
TGTGCCAGCTCACCAGAGACAGGGCTGAACACTGAAGCTTTCTTT
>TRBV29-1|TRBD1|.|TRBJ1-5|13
CSGVQGEGQPQHF
TGCAGCGGAGTACAGGGGGAGGGTCAGCCCCAGCATTTT
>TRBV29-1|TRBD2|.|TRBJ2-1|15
CSVGTSGRAVDEQFF
TGCAGCGTCGGGACTAGCGGGAGGGCCGTTGATGAGCAGTTCTTC
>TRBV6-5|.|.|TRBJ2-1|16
CASSYKGGGGYNEQFF
TGTGCCAGCAGTTACAAAGGGGGAGGGGGTTACAATGAGCAGTTCTTC
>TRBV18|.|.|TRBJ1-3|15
CASSPPAGDGNTIYF
TGTGCCAGCTCACCACCGGCAGGGGATGGAAACACCATATATTTT